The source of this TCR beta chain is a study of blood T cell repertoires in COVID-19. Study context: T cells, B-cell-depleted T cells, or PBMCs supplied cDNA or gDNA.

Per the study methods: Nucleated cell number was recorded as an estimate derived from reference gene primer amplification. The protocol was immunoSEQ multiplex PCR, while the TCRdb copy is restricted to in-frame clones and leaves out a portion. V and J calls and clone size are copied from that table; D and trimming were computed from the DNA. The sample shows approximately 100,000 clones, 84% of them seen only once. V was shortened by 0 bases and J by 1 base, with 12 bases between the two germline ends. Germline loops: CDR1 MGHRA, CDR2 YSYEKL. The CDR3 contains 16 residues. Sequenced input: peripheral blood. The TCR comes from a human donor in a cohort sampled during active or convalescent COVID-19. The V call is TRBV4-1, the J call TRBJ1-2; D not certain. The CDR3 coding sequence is TGCGCCAGCAGCCAAGAGGCTAGCCTCGATAACTATGGCTACACCTTC. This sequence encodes CASSQEASLDNYGYTF.